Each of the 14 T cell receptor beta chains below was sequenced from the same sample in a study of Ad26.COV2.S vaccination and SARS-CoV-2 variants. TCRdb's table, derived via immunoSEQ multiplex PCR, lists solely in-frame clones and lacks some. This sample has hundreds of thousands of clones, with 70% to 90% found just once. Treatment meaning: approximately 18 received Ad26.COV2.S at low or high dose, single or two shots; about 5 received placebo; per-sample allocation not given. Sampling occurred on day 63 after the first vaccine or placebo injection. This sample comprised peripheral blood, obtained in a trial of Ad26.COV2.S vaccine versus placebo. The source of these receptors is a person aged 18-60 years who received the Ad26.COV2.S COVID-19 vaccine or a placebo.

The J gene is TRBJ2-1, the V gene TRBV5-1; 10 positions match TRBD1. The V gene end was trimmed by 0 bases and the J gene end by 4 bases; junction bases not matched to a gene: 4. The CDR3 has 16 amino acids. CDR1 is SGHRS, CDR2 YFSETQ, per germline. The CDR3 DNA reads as TGCGCCAGCAGCTTGGGGGACAGGGGATTATACAATGAGCAGTTCTTC. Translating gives CASSLGDRGLYNEQFF.

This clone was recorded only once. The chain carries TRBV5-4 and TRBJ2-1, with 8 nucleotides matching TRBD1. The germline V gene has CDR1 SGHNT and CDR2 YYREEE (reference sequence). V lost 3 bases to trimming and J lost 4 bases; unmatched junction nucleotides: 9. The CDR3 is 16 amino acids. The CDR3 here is CASSSNRGVIYNEQFF. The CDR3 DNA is TGTGCCAGCAGCTCTAACAGGGGGGTCATTTACAATGAGCAGTTCTTC.

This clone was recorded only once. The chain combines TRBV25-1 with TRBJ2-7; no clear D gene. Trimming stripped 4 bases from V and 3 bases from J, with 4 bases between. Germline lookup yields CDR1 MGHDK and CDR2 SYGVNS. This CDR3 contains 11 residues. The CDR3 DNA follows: TGTGCCAGCAGTGCCGTCTACGAGCAGTACTTC. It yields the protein CASSAVYEQYF.

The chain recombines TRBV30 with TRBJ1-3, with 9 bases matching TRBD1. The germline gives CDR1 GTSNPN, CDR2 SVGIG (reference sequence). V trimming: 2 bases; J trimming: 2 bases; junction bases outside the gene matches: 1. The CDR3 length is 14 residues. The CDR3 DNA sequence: TGTGCCTGGAGTTGGACAGGGGCTGGAAACACCATATATTTT. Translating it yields CAWSWTGAGNTIYF.

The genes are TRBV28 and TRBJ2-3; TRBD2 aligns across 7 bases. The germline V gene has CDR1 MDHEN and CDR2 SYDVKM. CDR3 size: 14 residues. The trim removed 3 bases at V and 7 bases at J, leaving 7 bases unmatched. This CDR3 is CASSLGLAANTQYF. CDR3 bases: TGTGCCAGCAGTTTGGGTCTAGCGGCAAATACGCAGTATTTT.

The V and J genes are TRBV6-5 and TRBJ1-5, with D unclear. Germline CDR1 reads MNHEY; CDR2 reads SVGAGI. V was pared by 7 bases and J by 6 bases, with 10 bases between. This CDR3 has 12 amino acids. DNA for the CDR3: TGTGCCAGCATCGGGATGGTTCAGCCCCAGCATTTT. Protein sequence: CASIGMVQPQHF.

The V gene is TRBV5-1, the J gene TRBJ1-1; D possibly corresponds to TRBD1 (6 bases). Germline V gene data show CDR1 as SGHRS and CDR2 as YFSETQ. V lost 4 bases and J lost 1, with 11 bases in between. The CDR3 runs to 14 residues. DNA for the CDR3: TGCGCCAGCAGCCGCGGGACAACGAACACTGAAGCTTTCTTT. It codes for CASSRGTTNTEAFF.

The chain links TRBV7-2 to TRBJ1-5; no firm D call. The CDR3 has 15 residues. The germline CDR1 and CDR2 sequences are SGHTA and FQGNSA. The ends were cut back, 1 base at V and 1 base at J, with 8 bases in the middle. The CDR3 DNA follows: TGTGCCAGCAGCTTAGAACCGGGGAGCAATCAGCCCCAGCATTTT. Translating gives CASSLEPGSNQPQHF.

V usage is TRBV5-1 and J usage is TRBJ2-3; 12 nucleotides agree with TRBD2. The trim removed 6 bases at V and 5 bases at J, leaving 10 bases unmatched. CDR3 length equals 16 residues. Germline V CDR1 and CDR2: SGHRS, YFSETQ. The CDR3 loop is CASTTSGSTHGDTQYF. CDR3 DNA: TGCGCCAGCACGACTAGCGGGAGCACTCATGGAGATACGCAGTATTTT.

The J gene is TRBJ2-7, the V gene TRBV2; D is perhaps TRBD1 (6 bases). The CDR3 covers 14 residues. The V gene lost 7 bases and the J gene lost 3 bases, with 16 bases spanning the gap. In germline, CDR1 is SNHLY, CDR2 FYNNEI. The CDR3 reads CASTLAGELYEQYF. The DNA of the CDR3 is TGTGCCAGCACGCTGGCAGGGGAACTCTACGAGCAGTACTTC. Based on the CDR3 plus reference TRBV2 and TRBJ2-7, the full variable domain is EPEVTQTPSHQVTQMGQEVILRCVPISNHLYFYWYRQILGQKVEFLVSFYNNEISEKSEIFDDQFSVERPDGSNFTLKIRSTKLEDSAMYFCASTLAGELYEQYFGPGTRLTVT.

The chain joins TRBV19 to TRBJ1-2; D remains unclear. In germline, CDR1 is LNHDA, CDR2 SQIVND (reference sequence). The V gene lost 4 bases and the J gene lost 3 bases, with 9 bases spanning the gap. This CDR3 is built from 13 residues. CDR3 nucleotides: TGTGCCAGTAGTAGAGGAAGGGACTATGGCTACACCTTC. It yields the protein CASSRGRDYGYTF.

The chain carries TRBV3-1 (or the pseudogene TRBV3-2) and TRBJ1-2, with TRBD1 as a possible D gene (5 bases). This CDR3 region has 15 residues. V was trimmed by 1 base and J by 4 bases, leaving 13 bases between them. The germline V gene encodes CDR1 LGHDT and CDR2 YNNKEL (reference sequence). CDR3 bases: TGTGCCAGCAGCCAAGGGGGCGCCGGAACCTATGGCTACACCTTC. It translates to CASSQGGAGTYGYTF.

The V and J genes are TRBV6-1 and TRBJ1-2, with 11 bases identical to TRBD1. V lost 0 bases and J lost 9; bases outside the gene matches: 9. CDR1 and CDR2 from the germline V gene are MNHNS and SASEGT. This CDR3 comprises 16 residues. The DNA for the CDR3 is TGTGCCAGCAGTGAAGCGCTTCACGGGACAGGGGGGCGCTACACCTTC. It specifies CASSEALHGTGGRYTF.

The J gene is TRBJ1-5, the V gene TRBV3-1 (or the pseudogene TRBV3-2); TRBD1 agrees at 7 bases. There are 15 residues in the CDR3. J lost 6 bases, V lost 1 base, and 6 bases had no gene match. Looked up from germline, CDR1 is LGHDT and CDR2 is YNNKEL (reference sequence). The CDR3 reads CASSQGLAGGQPQHF. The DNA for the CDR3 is TGTGCCAGCAGCCAAGGTCTGGCAGGGGGTCAGCCCCAGCATTTT.